Presented here are 7 T cell receptor beta chains from one specimen sequenced in a study of shared clonotypes between healthy human individuals. Sequenced by immunoSEQ multiplex PCR; TCRdb stores in-frame clones only, minus some. The repertoire holds about 1.1 million clones, with 70% to 80% as singletons. Material: memory CD4+ T cells from PBMCs. This sample's subset: CD45RA-negative fraction. Receptor source: a man between 18 and 35 years old in good health. Some clones in this sample may be carry-over from other donors' samples.

The genes are TRBV28 and TRBJ1-5; maybe TRBD1 (5 bases). V lost 6 bases and J lost 2, with 11 bases in between. The CDR3 has 14 residues. Germline CDR1 MDHEN, CDR2 SYDVKM. The CDR3 region is CASSRWGGNQPQHF. In nucleotides, the CDR3 is TGTGCCAGCAGCCGGTGGGGGGGCAATCAGCCCCAGCATTTT.

V gene TRBV29-1 combines with J gene TRBJ1-1; the match to TRBD1 covers 7 bases. In germline, CDR1 is SQVTM, CDR2 ANQGSEA. The CDR3 spans 14 residues. Trimming cost V 5 bases and J 0 bases; bases outside gene matches: 6. The CDR3 protein is CSVSQTGLNTEAFF. Here the CDR3 DNA reads TGCAGCGTTTCTCAGACAGGGCTGAACACTGAAGCTTTCTTT.

V gene TRBV19 combines with J gene TRBJ1-2, with TRBD1 as a possible D gene (5 bases). Germline V gives CDR1 LNHDA, CDR2 SQIVND (reference sequence). The CDR3 loop spans 16 amino acids. V was clipped by 4 bases and J by 6 bases, with 21 bases between them. The CDR3 here is CASSTYRDRQRDGYTF. The CDR3 nucleotides read TGTGCCAGTAGTACTTACCGGGACCGGCAGAGGGATGGCTACACCTTC.

V usage is TRBV11-2 and J usage is TRBJ1-1; D is possibly TRBD1 (5 bases). The CDR3 contains 14 residues. V shed 0 bases and J shed 3 bases, with 8 bases lying between them. The germline V gene has CDR1 SGHAT and CDR2 FQNNGV. The CDR3: CASSLDPGDTEAFF. CDR3 nucleotides: TGTGCCAGCAGCTTAGATCCGGGGGACACTGAAGCTTTCTTT.

The gene calls are TRBV4-1 and TRBJ1-5; 7 bases map to TRBD1. This CDR3 contains 17 residues. The V and J ends lost 3 bases and 2 bases, in that order; junction bases with no gene match: 10. Germline V gives CDR1 MGHRA, CDR2 YSYEKL. The CDR3 region is CASSQVRTGQGNQPQHF. The CDR3 DNA reads as TGCGCCAGCAGCCAGGTTCGGACAGGTCAGGGCAATCAGCCCCAGCATTTT.

This clone appeared many times. The chain links TRBV20-1 to TRBJ2-2; D uncertain. The CDR3 length is 11 residues. Trimming left V 5 bases short and J 8 bases short, with 9 bases between. Germline CDR1 and CDR2: DFQATT and SNEGSKA (reference sequence). The CDR3 reads CSAYATGELFF. In DNA, the CDR3 is TGCAGTGCTTACGCCACTGGGGAGCTGTTTTTT.

The genes are TRBV28 and TRBJ1-3; TRBD1 aligns across 7 bases. Unmatched junction bases numbered 9, after V lost 10 bases and J lost 0 bases. This CDR3 spans 15 amino acids. CDR1 is MDHEN, CDR2 SYDVKM, per germline. The CDR3 DNA follows: TGTGCCACCCACCCCGGGACAGACTCTGGAAACACCATATATTTT. This gives the protein CATHPGTDSGNTIYF.